Each of the 27 T cell receptor beta chains below was sequenced from the same sample in a study of OX40 agonist ivuxolimab in advanced cancers. The table came from immunoSEQ multiplex PCR; TCRdb's copy has only in-frame clones and leaves some out. Seen here are some 76,000 clones, 86% observed once, and the top ten hold 0.76%. The sample consisted of CD4+ or CD8+ T cells sorted from blood, taken in a trial of the OX40 agonist ivuxolimab. These receptor sequences come from an adult with an advanced solid tumor such as melanoma, head and neck, liver or kidney cancer.

By proportion, this clone is medium-sized. The genes are TRBV30 and TRBJ1-4; TRBD1 matches 8 bases. V shed 1 base and J 5 bases; nucleotides not matched to a gene: 6. CDR3 size: 15 residues. Germline lookup yields CDR1 GTSNPN and CDR2 SVGIG (reference sequence). Written as DNA, the CDR3 is TGTGCCTGGAGTGAGCGGACAGGGAGGAATGAAAAACTGTTTTTT. Translated: CAWSERTGRNEKLFF.

The V and J genes are TRBV19 and TRBJ2-7, with 7 positions matching TRBD2. The germline V gene encodes CDR1 LNHDA and CDR2 SQIVND (reference sequence). CDR3 length: 14 amino acids. V was pared by 4 bases and J by 5 bases, with 8 bases of the junction left unmatched. The CDR3 DNA follows: TGTGCCAGTAGTACCGGGCGGGAGAGGAACGAGCAGTACTTC. Translation gives CASSTGRERNEQYF. Using reference TRBV19 and TRBJ2-7 for the parts outside the CDR3, the full variable domain is DGGITQSPKYLFRKEGQNVTLSCEQNLNHDAMYWYRQDPGQGLRLIYYSQIVNDFQKGDIAEGYSVSREKKESFPLTVTSAQKNPTAFYLCASSTGRERNEQYFGPGTRLTVT.

The chain recombines TRBV5-1 with TRBJ2-3, with 8 bases fitting TRBD1. CDR3 length: 16 residues. J gave up 5 bases and V 2 bases, and 10 bases lay outside the gene matches. Germline V gives CDR1 SGHRS, CDR2 YFSETQ. In DNA form, the CDR3 reads TGCGCCAGCAGCTTAACGAGGACAGGGCGAGAAGATACGCAGTATTTT. This gives the protein CASSLTRTGREDTQYF.

About this clone itself: Other DNA sequences in the sample encode the same CDR3. The chain is built from TRBV7-9 and TRBJ1-2; the match to TRBD1 covers 7 bases. In germline, CDR1 is SEHNR, CDR2 FQNEAQ (reference sequence). The ends lost 5 bases at V and 8 bases at J; junction bases unmatched: 2. This CDR3 is 11 amino acids long. The CDR3 protein is CASSRQGGYTF. For the CDR3, the DNA is TGTGCCAGCAGCCGACAGGGAGGCTACACCTTC.

This chain joins TRBV11-3 and TRBJ2-1; 10 positions match TRBD1. This CDR3 is built from 14 residues. The V gene end was trimmed by 6 bases and the J gene end by 4 bases; junction bases not matched to a gene: 3. Germline V gene lookup returns CDR1 SGHNT and CDR2 YENEEA. The CDR3 sequence: CASSPGQGYNEQFF. The CDR3 DNA sequence: TGTGCCAGCAGTCCGGGACAGGGGTACAATGAGCAGTTCTTC.

The CDR3, as DNA: TGTGCCAGCAGCTCTTCTCACGGGGGGACCCAGTACTTC. This translates into CASSSSHGGTQYF. The chain is built from TRBV7-3 and TRBJ2-5; D may be TRBD2 (6 bases). Per germline, CDR1 SGHTA and CDR2 FQGTGA. This CDR3 comprises 13 residues. The V gene lost 4 bases and the J gene lost 7 bases, with 13 bases spanning the gap.

The rearrangement uses TRBV11-2 and TRBJ1-4; D is undetermined. The CDR3 contains 15 residues. CDR1 and CDR2 from the germline V gene are SGHAT and FQNNGV. V shed 4 bases and J shed 8 bases, with 17 bases lying between them. The CDR3, as DNA: TGTGCCAGCAGCTCTTCTGGGATCTCAGGAGAAAAACTGTTTTTT. It specifies CASSSSGISGEKLFF.

The V and J genes are TRBV29-1 and TRBJ2-2; 8 bases fit TRBD1. This CDR3 spans 12 amino acids. Germline CDR1 reads SQVTM; CDR2 reads ANQGSEA. The V segment lost 7 bases and the J segment 5 bases; nucleotides outside the gene matches: 3. CDR3 amino acids: CSATGVTGELFF. Written as DNA, the CDR3 is TGCAGCGCGACAGGGGTTACCGGGGAGCTGTTTTTT.

The gene calls are TRBV10-1 and TRBJ2-1, with a tentative D call TRBD2 (5 bases). This CDR3 is built from 16 residues. Per germline, CDR1 WNHNN and CDR2 SYGVQD (reference sequence). The V and J ends lost 4 bases and 0 bases respectively, with 13 bases between them. In DNA form, the CDR3 reads TGCGCCAGCAGTGGGACTGCGCAACACTCCTACAATGAGCAGTTCTTC. Amino acid sequence: CASSGTAQHSYNEQFF.

The V call is TRBV5-3, the J call TRBJ1-3, with D possibly matching TRBD1 (5 bases). TRBV5-3 falls under the ORF class, with uncertain function. V gave up 8 bases and J gave up 0 bases, with 12 bases separating them. This CDR3 is built from 14 residues. The CDR3 DNA reads as TGTGCCAGGTTTCGGGGCAACTCTGGAAACACCATATATTTT. This gives the protein CARFRGNSGNTIYF.

This chain joins TRBV6-6 and TRBJ2-2, with D possibly called TRBD1 or TRBD2 (5 bases each). CDR3 length: 15 residues. CDR1 is MNHNY and CDR2 is SVGAGI in the germline V gene (reference sequence). Trimming stripped 5 bases from V and 0 bases from J, with 10 bases between. CDR3 nucleotides: TGTGCCAGCAGTGGGACGTTCGCGAACACCGGGGAGCTGTTTTTT. This gives the protein CASSGTFANTGELFF.

The J gene is TRBJ1-2, the V gene TRBV15; D unresolved. CDR1 LNHNV and CDR2 YYDKDF come from the germline V gene (reference sequence). The ends were cut back, 7 bases at V and 6 bases at J, with 15 bases in the middle. There are 13 residues in the CDR3. The CDR3 DNA sequence: TGTGCCACCAATACCAGGAACCGGGATGGCTACACCTTC. The encoded protein is CATNTRNRDGYTF.

The rearrangement joins TRBV4-1 to TRBJ2-7, with 9 nucleotides matching TRBD1. Losses at the gene ends were 0 bases for V and 1 base for J; bases not matched to a gene: 10. There are 18 residues in the CDR3. The germline V gene encodes CDR1 MGHRA and CDR2 YSYEKL. As DNA, the CDR3 is TGCGCCAGCAGCCAAGAGGGGGGACAGGGTCGAAGGTCCTACGAGCAGTACTTC. Translating it yields CASSQEGGQGRRSYEQYF.

This clone was seen only a few times. This rearrangement joins TRBV20-1 to TRBJ2-5; D gene unclear. The V gene's germline CDR1 is DFQATT and CDR2 SNEGSKA (reference sequence). Trimming cost V 1 base and J 9 bases, with 9 bases left between them. The CDR3 sequence is 11 residues long. The CDR3 reads CSARVARSQYF. Here the CDR3 DNA reads TGCAGTGCTAGAGTAGCTAGGTCCCAGTACTTC.

The V call is TRBV5-1, the J call TRBJ2-1, with D possibly matching TRBD1 (6 bases). Germline V CDR1 and CDR2: SGHRS, YFSETQ. V lost 2 bases and J lost 4, with 10 bases in between. The CDR3 sequence is 14 residues long. CDR3 residues: CASSFEGQYNEQFF. DNA of the CDR3: TGCGCCAGCAGCTTCGAAGGACAGTACAATGAGCAGTTCTTC. Based on the CDR3 plus reference TRBV5-1 and TRBJ2-1, the full variable domain is KAGVTQTPRYLIKTRGQQVTLSCSPISGHRSVSWYQQTPGQGLQFLFEYFSETQRNKGNFPGRFSGRQFSNSRSEMNVSTLELGDSALYLCASSFEGQYNEQFFGPGTRLTVL.

The chain combines TRBV7-3 with TRBJ1-2; no clear D gene. Germline assignment: CDR1 SGHTA and CDR2 FQGTGA. Trimming pared 2 bases from V and 3 bases from J, leaving 10 bases between. The CDR3 runs to 14 residues. The CDR3 reads CASSLEGSDYGYTF. The DNA of the CDR3 is TGTGCCAGCAGCTTAGAGGGAAGTGACTATGGCTACACCTTC.

The sample holds one count of this clone. The J gene is TRBJ1-2, the V gene TRBV25-1; D is unresolved. The CDR3 has 14 residues. V was trimmed by 6 bases and J by 6 bases, leaving 17 bases between them. Germline V CDR1 and CDR2: MGHDK, SYGVNS. CDR3 region: CASSLSRASHGYTF. CDR3 nucleotide sequence: TGTGCCAGCAGCCTTTCCCGGGCCTCACATGGCTACACCTTC.

The rearrangement links TRBV6-1 to TRBJ1-6; D may be TRBD1 (5 bases). Germline V gene sequence: CDR1 MNHNS, CDR2 SASEGT. V was trimmed by 2 bases and J by 7 bases, leaving 12 bases between them. The CDR3 extends over 15 amino acids. CDR3 region: CASSELQGGNSPLHF. CDR3 DNA sequence: TGTGCCAGCAGTGAATTGCAGGGTGGAAATTCACCCCTCCACTTT.

This chain uses TRBV9 with TRBJ1-2; D unresolved. Trimming took 0 bases from V and 8 from J, leaving 14 bases between them. Germline V gene data show CDR1 as SGDLS and CDR2 as YYNGEE. This CDR3 has 14 residues. CDR3 nucleotide sequence: TGTGCCAGCAGCGTAGACAGAGCTCGCGGCGGCTACACCTTC. Encoded protein: CASSVDRARGGYTF.

CDR3 region: CASRQGDGELFF. The CDR3 coding sequence is TGTGCCAGCAGACAGGGGGACGGGGAGCTGTTTTTT. The V call is TRBV6-4, the J call TRBJ2-2, with 8 bases lining up with TRBD1. V lost 6 bases to trimming and J lost 7 bases; unmatched junction nucleotides: 1. Per germline, CDR1 MRHNA and CDR2 SNTAGT. The CDR3 has 12 residues.

The rearrangement uses TRBV9 and TRBJ2-7; TRBD2 is a possible D gene (7 bases). V gave up 4 bases and J gave up 5 bases, with 19 bases separating them. Per germline, CDR1 SGDLS and CDR2 YYNGEE. This CDR3 has 15 amino acids. The CDR3 nucleotides read TGTGCCAGCAGCAGGGGGAGGGGCGGCCGGGACGAGCAGTACTTC. Translation gives CASSRGRGGRDEQYF.

The rearrangement links TRBV29-1 to TRBJ1-2; D possibly corresponds to TRBD1 (5 bases). Germline lookup yields CDR1 SQVTM and CDR2 ANQGSEA. This CDR3 comprises 14 residues. With 6 bases removed from V and 1 base from J, the gap between germline ends came to 15 bases. The CDR3 spells CSVNQGPGNYGYTF. The CDR3 region has the DNA TGCAGCGTAAACCAGGGCCCCGGTAACTATGGCTACACCTTC.

The chain joins TRBV28 to TRBJ1-2, with TRBD1 matching over 8 bases. The germline gives CDR1 MDHEN, CDR2 SYDVKM. The CDR3 loop spans 12 amino acids. The ends lost 10 bases at V and 4 bases at J; junction bases unmatched: 5. In nucleotides, the CDR3 is TGTGCCACTACAGGGGGAGTCTATGGCTACACCTTC. Protein: CATTGGVYGYTF.

The J gene is TRBJ2-3, the V gene TRBV7-9; a possible D gene is TRBD1 (5 bases). This CDR3 is 16 amino acids long. The germline V gene has CDR1 SEHNR and CDR2 FQNEAQ (reference sequence). Trimming cost V 5 bases and J 0 bases, with 15 bases left between them. CDR3 residues: CASSPQTVFSTDTQYF. CDR3 bases: TGTGCCAGCAGCCCCCAGACAGTTTTTAGCACAGATACGCAGTATTTT.

CDR3 nucleotide sequence: TGTGCCAGCAGTACTAGCGGCTACGAGCAGTACTTC. It specifies CASSTSGYEQYF. The chain couples TRBV6-5 to TRBJ2-7, with 8 bases matching TRBD2. The CDR3 runs to 12 residues. V trimming: 5 bases; J trimming: 3 bases; junction bases outside the gene matches: 0. CDR1 and CDR2 (germline): MNHEY, SVGAGI.

The V and J genes are TRBV6-5 and TRBJ2-5; no clear D gene. With 2 bases removed from V and 4 bases from J, the gap between germline ends came to 8 bases. The CDR3 runs 13 residues. Germline CDR1 reads MNHEY; CDR2 reads SVGAGI. CDR3 protein: CASSYNWGETQYF. The DNA for the CDR3 is TGTGCCAGCAGTTACAACTGGGGAGAGACCCAGTACTTC.

The chain links TRBV11-2 to TRBJ2-2, with TRBD2 as a possible D gene (6 bases). With 5 bases removed from V and 5 bases from J, the gap between germline ends came to 18 bases. The CDR3 has 16 amino acids. Germline CDR1 reads SGHAT; CDR2 reads FQNNGV. CDR3 nucleotides: TGTGCCAGCAGCCCTCGTCTAGCGATGGGAACCGGGGAGCTGTTTTTT. Encoded protein: CASSPRLAMGTGELFF.